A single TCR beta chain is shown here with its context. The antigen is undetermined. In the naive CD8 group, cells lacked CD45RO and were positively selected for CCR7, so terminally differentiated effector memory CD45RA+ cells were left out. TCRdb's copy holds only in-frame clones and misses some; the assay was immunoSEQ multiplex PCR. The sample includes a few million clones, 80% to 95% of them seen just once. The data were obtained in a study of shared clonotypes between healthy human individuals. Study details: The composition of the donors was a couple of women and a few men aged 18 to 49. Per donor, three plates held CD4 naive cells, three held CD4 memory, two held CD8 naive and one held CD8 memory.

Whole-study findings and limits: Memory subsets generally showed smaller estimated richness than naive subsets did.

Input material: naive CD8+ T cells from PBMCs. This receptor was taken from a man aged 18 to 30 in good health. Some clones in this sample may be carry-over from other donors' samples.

The chain's CDR3 is CASSWLDGGYTF. The CDR3 DNA follows: TGTGCCAGCAGCTGGCTGGACGGTGGCTACACCTTC. The chain is built from TRBV28 and TRBJ1-2; D is unresolved. This CDR3 spans 12 amino acids. V was shortened by 6 bases and J by 7 bases, with 12 bases between the two germline ends. Germline V gene data show CDR1 as MDHEN and CDR2 as SYDVKM.